Below are 2 T cell receptor beta chains sequenced from a single sample in a study of OX40 agonist ivuxolimab in advanced cancers. The repertoire was sequenced with immunoSEQ multiplex PCR; TCRdb's copy has only in-frame clones and lacks some. The sample shows 35,000 to 40,000 clones, about 84% of them seen only once. The sequences come from CD4+ or CD8+ T cells sorted from blood, collected in a trial of the OX40 agonist ivuxolimab. These receptors all stem from an adult with an advanced solid tumor such as melanoma, head and neck, liver or kidney cancer.

In this sample, this clone turned up once. J is TRBJ2-7 and V is TRBV13; perhaps TRBD2 as D (5 bases). Germline CDR1 is PRHDT and CDR2 is FYEKMQ (reference sequence). CDR3 length: 14 residues. V dropped 8 bases and J dropped 6 bases, with 20 bases sitting between them. In nucleotides, the CDR3 is TGTGCCAGCGGGTCGACCGGGGTTCGAGGCGAGCAGTACTTC. Encoded protein: CASGSTGVRGEQYF. Full variable domain (remainder filled in from reference TRBV13 and TRBJ2-7): AAGVIQSPRHLIKEKRETATLKCYPIPRHDTVYWYQQGPGQDPQFLISFYEKMQSDKGSIPDRFSAQQFSDYHSELNMSSLELGDSALYFCASGSTGVRGEQYFGPGTRLTVT.

The chain is built from TRBV27 and TRBJ2-1, with 8 bases lining up with TRBD2. Germline CDR1 reads MNHEY; CDR2 reads SMNVEV (reference sequence). This CDR3 spans 13 amino acids. The junction had 6 bases not matched to a gene; V was cut back by 10 bases and J by 4 bases. DNA for the CDR3: TGTGCCAACCCACTAGCGGATTACAATGAGCAGTTCTTC. This encodes CANPLADYNEQFF.